The present entry profiles one TCR beta chain with its context. Its antigen remains unidentified. TCRdb's copy holds only in-frame clones and misses some; the assay was immunoSEQ multiplex PCR. The table records 110,000 to 150,000 clones, over 75% of them present only once. V was pared by 5 bases and J by 3 bases, with 16 bases between. The CDR3 spans 15 residues. Germline assignment: CDR1 MNHEY and CDR2 SVGAGI. These data originate in a study of T cell responses to AZD1222 COVID-19 vaccine. Study findings and constraints: Spike was spanned by vaccine-associated CD4 TCRs, which were dominant at 160-218 and 743-854.

Specimen: peripheral blood, collected on day 0 of AZD1222 vaccination. This sequence joins TRBV6-5 and TRBJ1-2; tentative D call: TRBD1 (5 bases). The TCR was taken from an adult in good health. The CDR3 nucleotides are TGTGCCAGCAGTCTACGGGGGGATGGGGACTATGGCTACACCTTC. Amino acids: CASSLRGDGDYGYTF.